The 30 T cell receptor beta chains presented below share a single source sample, sequenced in a study of control samples from healthy donors and cancer patients. Here immunoSEQ multiplex PCR was the method, and the copy in TCRdb shows in-frame clones only, minus some. The top ten clones hold about 1.6% of a sample with approximately 49,000 clones, roughly 89% of them seen once. Source material: PBMCs. The receptors were gathered from a man aged 35-49 years with colorectal cancer.

The J gene is TRBJ2-7, the V gene TRBV27; 8 bases fit TRBD2. CDR1 and CDR2 from the germline V gene are MNHEY and SMNVEV (reference sequence). The CDR3 spans 14 residues. The V and J ends lost 6 bases and 3 bases, in that order; junction bases with no gene match: 7. The CDR3 sequence: CASRGSGTYYEQYF. The CDR3 region has the DNA TGTGCCAGCAGAGGTAGCGGGACTTACTACGAGCAGTACTTC.

The chain carries TRBV28 and TRBJ2-1; possibly TRBD2 for D (5 bases). The CDR3 sequence is 14 residues long. The germline CDR1 and CDR2 sequences are MDHEN and SYDVKM. Trimming took off 5 bases at V and 3 bases at J, with 11 bases between the two ends. The CDR3 coding sequence is TGTGCCAGCAGTCTGCGGGCGGGCTACAATGAGCAGTTCTTC. Protein: CASSLRAGYNEQFF.

V gene TRBV3-1 (or the pseudogene TRBV3-2) combines with J gene TRBJ1-1; D call uncertain. The germline V and J ends were trimmed by 1 base and 8 bases, with 8 bases remaining between them. The CDR3 covers 12 residues. CDR1 and CDR2 (germline): LGHDT, YNNKEL (reference sequence). CDR3 loop: CASSQAAGEAFF. CDR3 coding DNA: TGTGCCAGCAGCCAAGCTGCGGGCGAAGCTTTCTTT.

The V and J genes are TRBV29-1 and TRBJ2-7; 8 nucleotides match TRBD2. The CDR3 runs 16 residues. V lost 8 bases, J lost 5 bases, and 20 bases stayed unmatched. Germline values: CDR1 SQVTM, CDR2 ANQGSEA. Written as DNA, the CDR3 is TGCAGCTTCCTCGGGACGTCCGGGACTAGTGCCGACGAGCAGTACTTC. Protein: CSFLGTSGTSADEQYF.

The chain links TRBV9 to TRBJ2-6, with D hard to call. CDR3 length equals 13 residues. V dropped 5 bases and J dropped 2 bases, with 5 bases sitting between them. Germline V gene data show CDR1 as SGDLS and CDR2 as YYNGEE. The CDR3 sequence is CASRTTGANVLTF. The CDR3 region has the DNA TGTGCCAGCAGGACCACTGGGGCCAACGTCCTGACTTTC.

The genes are TRBV6-2 or TRBV6-3 and TRBJ2-7; 9 bases match TRBD2. This CDR3 has 14 residues. Germline CDR1 reads MNHEY; CDR2 reads SVGEGT. The V segment lost 5 bases and the J segment 2 bases; nucleotides outside the gene matches: 4. CDR3 bases: TGTGCCAGCAGTGACGCTAGCGGGGCCTACGAGCAGTACTTC. Translating it yields CASSDASGAYEQYF.

CDR3 in DNA: TGTGCCAGCAGTTTGGCTAGCGGAAACACCGGGGAGCTGTTTTTT. Translated, it gives CASSLASGNTGELFF. The J gene is TRBJ2-2, the V gene TRBV28; the match to TRBD2 covers 7 bases. Per germline, CDR1 MDHEN and CDR2 SYDVKM. V shed 3 bases and J 2 bases; nucleotides not matched to a gene: 3. There are 15 residues in the CDR3.

This clone was seen only a few times. This chain links TRBV28 with TRBJ1-2; TRBD1 aligns across 9 bases. This CDR3 is built from 14 residues. The trim removed 6 bases at V and 7 bases at J, leaving 9 bases unmatched. The germline CDR1 and CDR2 sequences are MDHEN and SYDVKM. CDR3 coding DNA: TGTGCCAGCAGACCCCCGGGACAGGGCATTGGCTACACCTTC. Translating it yields CASRPPGQGIGYTF.

The chain combines TRBV11-3 with TRBJ2-1; D gene uncertain. V was trimmed by 4 bases and J by 5 bases, leaving 15 bases between them. This CDR3 comprises 15 residues. Looked up from germline, CDR1 is SGHNT and CDR2 is YENEEA. CDR3 DNA sequence: TGTGCCAGCAGCTACTCTTATTTGGCCCACAATGAGCAGTTCTTC. Translation gives CASSYSYLAHNEQFF.

This chain links TRBV10-1 with TRBJ1-1; no reliable D call. Trimming took 2 bases from V and 0 from J, leaving 7 bases between them. The CDR3 totals 14 residues. The germline V gene has CDR1 WNHNN and CDR2 SYGVQD (reference sequence). In nucleotides, the CDR3 is TGCGCCAGCAGTGAGGGACTTTTGAACACTGAAGCTTTCTTT. This codes for CASSEGLLNTEAFF.

The chain has TRBV19 and TRBJ2-1; TRBD2 agrees at 10 bases. The germline V gene has CDR1 LNHDA and CDR2 SQIVND (reference sequence). V was pared by 6 bases and J by 1 base, with 12 bases of the junction left unmatched. The CDR3 loop spans 18 amino acids. CDR3 loop: CASRADGLAESSYNEQFF. For the CDR3, the DNA is TGTGCCAGTAGAGCAGACGGACTAGCGGAAAGTTCCTACAATGAGCAGTTCTTC. The whole variable domain, remainder taken from reference TRBV19 and TRBJ2-1, is DGGITQSPKYLFRKEGQNVTLSCEQNLNHDAMYWYRQDPGQGLRLIYYSQIVNDFQKGDIAEGYSVSREKKESFPLTVTSAQKNPTAFYLCASRADGLAESSYNEQFFGPGTRLTVL.

This chain links TRBV9 with TRBJ1-5; no clear D gene. Germline V CDR1 and CDR2: SGDLS, YYNGEE. This CDR3 is 15 amino acids long. V dropped 0 bases and J dropped 3 bases, with 10 bases sitting between them. CDR3 DNA sequence: TGTGCCAGCAGCGTAGCGCCAGGAATCAATCAGCCCCAGCATTTT. This gives the protein CASSVAPGINQPQHF.

Worth noting for this clone: Other DNA sequences in the sample encode the same CDR3. The chain has TRBV3-1 (or the pseudogene TRBV3-2) and TRBJ2-6; D unclear. The ends were cut back, 1 base at V and 11 bases at J, with 6 bases in the middle. The germline V gene encodes CDR1 LGHDT and CDR2 YNNKEL (reference sequence). The CDR3 runs to 12 residues. The CDR3 region is CASSQGQYVLTF. DNA for the CDR3: TGTGCCAGCAGCCAAGGGCAGTACGTCCTGACTTTC.

The chain couples TRBV4-1 to TRBJ1-4; a possible D gene is TRBD1 (5 bases). The V gene lost 0 bases and the J gene lost 7 bases, with 12 bases spanning the gap. CDR3 length equals 15 residues. The germline CDR1 and CDR2 sequences are MGHRA and YSYEKL. CDR3 DNA: TGCGCCAGCAGCCAAGATGTGCAGGGAAGTGAAAAACTGTTTTTT. Translation: CASSQDVQGSEKLFF.

The V call is TRBV24-1, the J call TRBJ2-3, with TRBD1 matching 9 bases. The CDR3 covers 16 residues. V trimming: 5 bases; J trimming: 2 bases; junction bases outside the gene matches: 7. CDR1 and CDR2 (germline): KGHDR, SFDVKD. CDR3 sequence: CATSAYGTGTTDTQYF. The DNA of the CDR3 is TGTGCCACCAGTGCGTACGGGACAGGGACCACAGATACGCAGTATTTT.

This clone was observed a few times. The chain links TRBV12-3 or TRBV12-4 to TRBJ1-5; D ambiguous. V was shortened by 7 bases and J by 3 bases, with 7 bases between the two germline ends. The CDR3 sequence is 12 residues long. The CDR3 here is CASTDLNQPQHF. CDR3 DNA sequence: TGTGCCAGCACCGACCTCAATCAGCCCCAGCATTTT.

The chain uses TRBV19 and TRBJ2-1; D is perhaps TRBD1 (8 bases). With 3 bases removed from V and 9 bases from J, the gap between germline ends came to 33 bases. CDR3 length: 20 amino acids. Germline lookup yields CDR1 LNHDA and CDR2 SQIVND (reference sequence). The CDR3 DNA is TGTGCCAGTAGTATTACAGGGGGGGCTAGAGTGGACGGATTATTAGGTGAGCAGTTCTTC. As protein: CASSITGGARVDGLLGEQFF. Looking up the rest from reference TRBV19 and TRBJ2-1 gives the full variable domain: DGGITQSPKYLFRKEGQNVTLSCEQNLNHDAMYWYRQDPGQGLRLIYYSQIVNDFQKGDIAEGYSVSREKKESFPLTVTSAQKNPTAFYLCASSITGGARVDGLLGEQFFGPGTRLTVL.

The chain couples TRBV7-9 to TRBJ2-1; D may be TRBD1 or TRBD2 (6 bases each). V was clipped by 5 bases and J by 3 bases, with 14 bases between them. This CDR3 is built from 15 residues. Germline CDR1 SEHNR, CDR2 FQNEAQ (reference sequence). For the CDR3, the DNA is TGTGCCAGCAGCCCAACAGGGACTCACTACAATGAGCAGTTCTTC. This sequence encodes CASSPTGTHYNEQFF.

The V gene is TRBV5-4, the J gene TRBJ1-2; 8 positions match TRBD1. Unmatched junction bases numbered 5, after V lost 3 bases and J lost 4 bases. The CDR3 consists of 14 residues. Germline V gene data show CDR1 as SGHNT and CDR2 as YYREEE (reference sequence). CDR3: CASSSTGAGYGYTF. DNA for the CDR3: TGTGCCAGCAGCTCGACAGGGGCTGGCTATGGCTACACCTTC. Full variable domain (outside the CDR3, taken from reference TRBV5-4 and TRBJ1-2): ETGVTQSPTHLIKTRGQQVTLRCSSQSGHNTVSWYQQALGQGPQFIFQYYREEENGRGNFPPRFSGLQFPNYSSELNVNALELDDSALYLCASSSTGAGYGYTFGSGTRLTVV.

The genes are TRBV27 and TRBJ2-5, with D uncertain. The CDR3 extends over 14 amino acids. CDR1 MNHEY and CDR2 SMNVEV come from the germline V gene (reference sequence). V gave up 1 base and J gave up 4 bases, with 10 bases separating them. The chain's CDR3 is CASSLLGNSETQYF. The CDR3 DNA is TGTGCCAGCAGTTTATTAGGCAACTCAGAGACCCAGTACTTC.

J is TRBJ1-5 and V is TRBV12-3 or TRBV12-4; D not certain. Deletions cut 3 bases from V and 1 base from J, with 4 bases between. This CDR3 region has 13 residues. The CDR3 DNA follows: TGTGCCAGCAGTTTTCGGAGCAATCAGCCCCAGCATTTT. This encodes CASSFRSNQPQHF.

J is TRBJ2-7 and V is TRBV27, with D perhaps matching TRBD1 or TRBD2 (5 bases each). This CDR3 has 16 amino acids. V lost 1 base and J 5 bases, leaving 18 bases between the germline ends. Germline V gene sequence: CDR1 MNHEY, CDR2 SMNVEV (reference sequence). CDR3 region: CASSLYATGTRDEQYF. The CDR3 DNA is TGTGCCAGCAGTTTATACGCCACCGGGACCAGGGACGAGCAGTACTTC.

This clone was recorded a few times. The chain combines TRBV24-1 with TRBJ2-7; 10 bases are a match to TRBD1. With 6 bases clipped from V and 4 bases from J, the junction kept 5 bases outside the gene matches. This CDR3 has 14 amino acids. Germline CDR1 KGHDR, CDR2 SFDVKD. As DNA, the CDR3 is TGTGCCACCAGTAGTCGGACAGGGGGTTACGAGCAGTACTTC. Translating gives CATSSRTGGYEQYF.

In its sample, this clone was seen once. Other nucleotide sequences from this sample produce the same CDR3. The V and J genes are TRBV12-5 and TRBJ2-1; a weak D match, TRBD2 (6 bases). The germline gives CDR1 LGHNT, CDR2 FRNRAP. V lost 7 bases, J lost 0 bases, and 10 bases lay in between. The CDR3 spans 14 residues. CDR3 residues: CASVLAPSYNEQFF. CDR3 nucleotide sequence: TGTGCTAGTGTTCTAGCGCCCTCCTACAATGAGCAGTTCTTC.

The J gene is TRBJ2-1, the V gene TRBV7-3, with D unresolved. The CDR3 has 14 amino acids. The germline CDR1 and CDR2 sequences are SGHTA and FQGTGA. V was shortened by 0 bases and J by 5 bases, with 8 bases between the two germline ends. The CDR3 DNA reads as TGTGCCAGCAGCTTAACCCCCCCCAACAATGAGCAGTTCTTC. This encodes CASSLTPPNNEQFF.

This clone was detected once. The same CDR3 arises from other DNA sequences in this sample as well. V is TRBV18 and J is TRBJ1-2; D uncertain. The CDR3 loop spans 14 amino acids. Trimming took off 0 bases at V and 4 bases at J, with 9 bases between the two ends. Germline loops: CDR1 KGHSH, CDR2 LQKENI. The CDR3 nucleotides are TGTGCCAGCTCACCACCGACCGAGAGCTATGGCTACACCTTC. Translated: CASSPPTESYGYTF.

With respect to this clone: The same CDR3 also results from other DNA sequences found in this sample. The V and J genes are TRBV18 and TRBJ2-2; D is unresolved. The CDR3 extends over 13 amino acids. CDR1 is KGHSH, CDR2 LQKENI, per germline. V dropped 3 bases and J dropped 0 bases, with 2 bases sitting between them. The CDR3 DNA sequence: TGTGCCAGCTCACCGCCGAACACCGGGGAGCTGTTTTTT. Translating gives CASSPPNTGELFF.

This rearrangement joins TRBV5-1 to TRBJ2-5, with a possible D match to TRBD2 (6 bases). Trimming pared 4 bases from V and 2 bases from J, leaving 12 bases between. The CDR3 consists of 14 residues. Germline loops: CDR1 SGHRS, CDR2 YFSETQ. Written as DNA, the CDR3 is TGCGCCAGCAGCCGCGGGACTGTACAAGAGACCCAGTACTTC. Translated: CASSRGTVQETQYF.

The chain carries TRBV27 and TRBJ2-3; D call uncertain. Germline V gene sequence: CDR1 MNHEY, CDR2 SMNVEV (reference sequence). The CDR3 sequence is 12 residues long. Trimming removed 1 base at V and 5 bases at J, with 4 bases between. The CDR3 loop is CASSLLGDTQYF. The CDR3 nucleotides read TGTGCCAGCAGTTTATTAGGAGATACGCAGTATTTT.

The genes are TRBV13 and TRBJ1-6; perhaps TRBD1 as D (5 bases). The CDR3 is made up of 14 amino acids. Trimming left V 5 bases short and J 6 bases short, with 11 bases between. Germline loops: CDR1 PRHDT, CDR2 FYEKMQ (reference sequence). CDR3 protein: CASSVDNFNSPLHF. The CDR3, as DNA: TGTGCCAGCAGCGTGGACAATTTTAATTCACCCCTCCACTTT.